This entry lists 27 T cell receptor beta chains sequenced from one sample in a study of T cells in Graves' hyperthyroidism and ophthalmopathy. RNA transcripts served as the template for amplifying TCR beta CDR3 regions. During a first-round RT-PCR of the TCR CDR3, the HTBI primer set was used. TCRdb re-analysed the multiplex PCR reads in MiXCR, keeping a single row per CDR3 protein. The data show about half a million distinct CDR3 sequences, 20% to 25% seen once. Sequenced input: blood. Receptors originate from an older woman with Graves' ophthalmopathy.

This clonotype was detected ten times or more. The chain employs TRBV11-3 and TRBJ2-3, with D perhaps matching TRBD1 (5 bases). The V gene lost 5 bases and the J gene lost 2 bases, with 14 bases spanning the gap. Germline V lookup: CDR1 SGHNT, CDR2 YENEEA. The CDR3 totals 15 residues. The CDR3 sequence is CASSRDPGHTDTQYF. Written as DNA, the CDR3 is TGTGCCAGCAGCCGAGATCCAGGACACACAGATACGCAGTATTTT.

This rearrangement joins TRBV5-1 to TRBJ1-2; 7 positions match TRBD1. This CDR3 spans 15 amino acids. V was clipped by 3 bases and J by 3 bases; unmatched bases: 8. Germline CDR1 reads SGHRS; CDR2 reads YFSETQ. DNA for the CDR3: TGCGCCAGCAGCTATGCTTTGGGGACAGACTATGGCTACACCTTC. Residues: CASSYALGTDYGYTF.

Ten or more counts support this clonotype. The chain has TRBV6-2 or TRBV6-3 and TRBJ2-7; 12 bases are shared with TRBD1. Per the germline V gene, CDR1 is MNHEY and CDR2 is SVGEGT. This CDR3 contains 15 residues. V gave up 5 bases and J gave up 2 bases; unmatched junction bases: 4. The CDR3 DNA reads TGTGCCAGCAGTCTCCGGGACAGGGGGCCCTACGAGCAGTACTTC. This translates into CASSLRDRGPYEQYF.

Here the CDR3 reads CASSDGGLGTGELFF. CDR3 bases: TGTGCCAGCAGTGATGGGGGGCTGGGGACCGGGGAGCTGTTTTTT. This chain connects TRBV6-1 to TRBJ2-2; the D call may be TRBD1 or TRBD2 (6 bases each). V lost 3 bases and J 5 bases, leaving 13 bases between the germline ends. Germline V gene data show CDR1 as MNHNS and CDR2 as SASEGT. This CDR3 region has 15 residues.

This clonotype occurred a few times. This chain links TRBV5-8 with TRBJ1-6, with D perhaps TRBD1 (6 bases). V was cut by 2 bases and J by 0 bases, with 12 bases left in between. Germline loops: CDR1 SGHTS, CDR2 YDEGEE. This CDR3 is 17 amino acids long. Here the CDR3 reads CASSLGQPSSYNSPLHF. For the CDR3, the DNA is TGTGCCAGCAGCTTAGGACAGCCAAGCTCCTATAATTCACCCCTCCACTTT.

This clonotype occurred a few times. CDR3 sequence reads: CASRRTGVGNTQYF. CDR3 bases: TGTGCCAGCAGAAGGACAGGAGTCGGAAATACGCAGTATTTT. V and J are TRBV6-2 or TRBV6-3 and TRBJ2-3; 7 bases match TRBD1. V was pared by 6 bases and J by 7 bases, with 10 bases of the junction left unmatched. CDR3 length: 14 amino acids. Per the germline V gene, CDR1 is MNHEY and CDR2 is SVGEGT.

This clonotype was found a few times. This rearrangement joins TRBV19 to TRBJ2-5, with 9 bases aligning to TRBD1. The germline V gene encodes CDR1 LNHDA and CDR2 SQIVND (reference sequence). The CDR3 extends over 15 amino acids. V trimming: 5 bases; J trimming: 4 bases; junction bases outside the gene matches: 8. The DNA of the CDR3 is TGTGCCAGTAGTCCCCCGGACAGGGGTAGAGAGACCCAGTACTTC. This codes for CASSPPDRGRETQYF.

V usage is TRBV19 and J usage is TRBJ1-1; TRBD1 is a possible D gene (5 bases). CDR3 size: 16 residues. Looked up from germline, CDR1 is LNHDA and CDR2 is SQIVND (reference sequence). Trimming removed 4 bases from V and 2 bases from J, with 17 bases in between. CDR3 loop: CASSRGGGWGNTEAFF. DNA of the CDR3: TGTGCCAGTAGTAGGGGCGGGGGTTGGGGAAACACTGAAGCTTTCTTT.

This clonotype was observed a few times. V gene TRBV6-5 combines with J gene TRBJ2-5, with TRBD1 as a possible D gene (6 bases). V lost 0 bases, J lost 3 bases, and 8 bases lay in between. Germline assignment: CDR1 MNHEY and CDR2 SVGAGI. This CDR3 comprises 14 residues. The CDR3 loop reads CASSYSGAEETQYF. The CDR3 nucleotides are TGTGCCAGCAGTTACTCGGGGGCGGAAGAGACCCAGTACTTC.

The V call is TRBV6-2 or TRBV6-3, the J call TRBJ2-1; either TRBD1 or TRBD2 may fit D (5 bases each). The length of the CDR3 is 14 residues. Germline assignment: CDR1 MNHEY and CDR2 SVGEGT. V was shortened by 7 bases and J by 4 bases, with 14 bases between the two germline ends. The CDR3 DNA reads TGTGCCAGCACCCTCCTGGGGGAGTACAATGAGCAGTTCTTC. Amino acid sequence: CASTLLGEYNEQFF.

On this clonotype: This may stem from a read error, because a much larger clone lies one nucleotide away. The chain links TRBV28 to TRBJ1-1, with D uncertain. Germline lookup yields CDR1 MDHEN and CDR2 SYDVKM. The CDR3 spans 16 residues. CDR3 protein: CASSLSGKGMNPEAFF. The CDR3 coding sequence is TGTGCCAGCAGTTTATCCGGAAAAGGGATGAACCCTGAAGCTTTCTTT.

The J gene is TRBJ2-7, the V gene TRBV12-3 or TRBV12-4; TRBD1 agrees at 12 bases. V trimming: 7 bases; J trimming: 3 bases; junction bases outside the gene matches: 4. This CDR3 is built from 14 residues. The CDR3 reads CASTRDRGLYEQYF. For the CDR3, the DNA is TGTGCCAGCACCCGGGACAGGGGGCTCTACGAGCAGTACTTC.

The chain employs TRBV29-1 and TRBJ1-5; D gene unclear. Germline V gives CDR1 SQVTM, CDR2 ANQGSEA. The V gene lost 7 bases and the J gene lost 5 bases, with 12 bases spanning the gap. The CDR3 has 12 amino acids. CDR3 residues: CSAQLGDQPQHF. The CDR3 coding sequence is TGCAGCGCCCAACTCGGAGATCAGCCCCAGCATTTT. Based on the CDR3 plus reference TRBV29-1 and TRBJ1-5, the full variable domain is SAVISQKPSRDICQRGTSLTIQCQVDSQVTMMFWYRQQPGQSLTLIATANQGSEATYESGFVIDKFPISRPNLTFSTLTVSNMSPEDSSIYLCSAQLGDQPQHFGDGTRLSIL.

The CDR3, as DNA: TGTGCCAGCAGAGTAGGGGGACCCTACGAGCAGTACTTC. Its translation: CASRVGGPYEQYF. V usage is TRBV28 and J usage is TRBJ2-7; perhaps TRBD1 as D (6 bases). This CDR3 has 13 residues. Per germline, CDR1 MDHEN and CDR2 SYDVKM. The V end was cut by 6 bases, the J end by 2 bases, with 11 bases between.

This clonotype was recorded many times. The chain has TRBV3-1 and TRBJ1-1, with no clear D. Per germline, CDR1 LGHDT and CDR2 YNNKEL (reference sequence). The germline V and J ends were trimmed by 1 base and 1 base, with 7 bases remaining between them. This CDR3 region has 14 residues. CDR3 residues: CASSQAGQNTEAFF. CDR3 coding DNA: TGTGCCAGCAGCCAAGCTGGGCAGAACACTGAAGCTTTCTTT.

This clonotype came up a few times. The V call is TRBV9, the J call TRBJ2-3, with 7 nucleotides matching TRBD2. V lost 5 bases, J lost 4 bases, and 13 bases stayed unmatched. CDR1 and CDR2 from the germline V gene are SGDLS and YYNGEE. The CDR3 runs to 16 residues. The CDR3: CASSPPDSGIADTQYF. In DNA form, the CDR3 reads TGTGCCAGCAGTCCCCCTGACAGCGGGATCGCAGATACGCAGTATTTT.

The genes are TRBV20-1 and TRBJ1-2, with a possible D match to TRBD1 (6 bases). V was cut by 1 base and J by 8 bases, with 8 bases left in between. Germline assignment: CDR1 DFQATT and CDR2 SNEGSKA (reference sequence). This CDR3 has 11 amino acids. This CDR3 is CSARGTAGYTF. The DNA for the CDR3 is TGCAGTGCTAGAGGGACAGCGGGCTACACCTTC.

This clonotype was picked up many times. This chain uses TRBV12-3 or TRBV12-4 with TRBJ2-3; D possibly matches TRBD1 or TRBD2 (6 bases each). The CDR3 is 16 amino acids. The germline V and J ends were trimmed by 8 bases and 1 base, with 19 bases remaining between them. CDR3 DNA sequence: TGTGCCAGCGGGACTTTCCGGGGGCTTGGCACAGATACGCAGTATTTT. It codes for CASGTFRGLGTDTQYF.

The chain uses TRBV4-1 and TRBJ2-7; D gene unclear. V was clipped by 0 bases and J by 2 bases, with 8 bases between them. Germline-derived CDR1 and CDR2 are MGHRA and YSYEKL. This CDR3 region has 14 residues. The CDR3 reads CASSQETMPYEQYF. In DNA form, the CDR3 reads TGCGCCAGCAGCCAAGAAACTATGCCCTACGAGCAGTACTTC.

The gene calls are TRBV12-3 or TRBV12-4 and TRBJ1-4; D not certain. V shed 3 bases and J shed 10 bases, with 15 bases lying between them. This CDR3 is built from 14 residues. The CDR3 DNA reads TGTGCCAGCAGTTTGATCGAGGGAAGCGGAAAACTGTTTTTT. Protein sequence: CASSLIEGSGKLFF.

This clonotype came up a few times. The J gene is TRBJ2-1, the V gene TRBV7-2, with D perhaps matching TRBD2 (7 bases). With 4 bases removed from V and 5 bases from J, the gap between germline ends came to 30 bases. Germline-derived CDR1 and CDR2 are SGHTA and FQGNSA. The CDR3 is 20 residues long. CDR3 coding DNA: TGTGCCAGCAGCTCCCCTCTAGGGGGGTTGGGGGAGGGCAAAAACAATGAGCAGTTCTTC. This sequence encodes CASSSPLGGLGEGKNNEQFF.

The chain recombines TRBV6-1 with TRBJ1-1; D is perhaps TRBD1 (5 bases). The V end was cut by 8 bases, the J end by 14 bases, with 12 bases between. Looked up from germline, CDR1 is MNHNS and CDR2 is SASEGT. The CDR3 has 9 amino acids. CDR3 loop: CASGRDPFF. The DNA for the CDR3 is TGTGCCAGCGGCCGGGACCCCTTCTTT.

This clonotype was seen just once. The chain employs TRBV6-2 or TRBV6-3 and TRBJ1-1, with a possible D match to TRBD1 (6 bases). V lost 8 bases and J lost 0, with 19 bases in between. Germline V gene data show CDR1 as MNHEY and CDR2 as SVGEGT. This CDR3 comprises 16 residues. For the CDR3, the DNA is TGTGCCAGCGGCGAAAGGACAGATTACATGAACACTGAAGCTTTCTTT. It is translated as CASGERTDYMNTEAFF.

In this sample, this clonotype turned up a few times. The rearrangement joins TRBV7-6 to TRBJ2-5; 10 nucleotides align to TRBD1. After removal of 2 bases from V and 4 bases from J, the junction contained 10 bases not matched to a gene. Germline CDR1 reads SGHVS; CDR2 reads FNYEAQ. This CDR3 spans 17 amino acids. The CDR3 reads CASSLRRQGAIGETQYF. For the CDR3, the DNA is TGTGCCAGCAGCTTAAGGCGACAGGGGGCCATTGGAGAGACCCAGTACTTC.

This clonotype was recorded a few times. The chain joins TRBV18 to TRBJ1-1, with 8 bases fitting TRBD1. The germline gives CDR1 KGHSH, CDR2 LQKENI. The J segment lost 0 bases and the V segment lost 0 bases, leaving 3 bases of the junction unmatched. The CDR3 extends over 16 amino acids. The CDR3 sequence: CASSPPDRAMNTEAFF. For the CDR3, the DNA is TGTGCCAGCTCACCACCGGACAGGGCCATGAACACTGAAGCTTTCTTT. The full variable domain, its missing parts supplied by reference TRBV18 and TRBJ1-1, is NAGVMQNPRHLVRRRGQEARLRCSPMKGHSHVYWYRQLPEEGLKFMVYLQKENIIDESGMPKERFSAEFPKEGPSILRIQQVVRGDSAAYFCASSPPDRAMNTEAFFGQGTRLTVV.

V is TRBV20-1 and J is TRBJ2-3; a weak D match, TRBD1 (5 bases). The CDR3 covers 15 residues. The ends were cut back, 0 bases at V and 1 base at J, with 11 bases in the middle. CDR1 is DFQATT, CDR2 SNEGSKA, per germline (reference sequence). The CDR3 protein is CSARDGAKGTDTQYF. The DNA for the CDR3 is TGCAGTGCTAGAGATGGGGCGAAGGGCACAGATACGCAGTATTTT.

This clonotype was seen a few times. The chain has TRBV20-1 and TRBJ2-1, with D possibly matching TRBD2 (7 bases). V dropped 3 bases and J dropped 10 bases, with 13 bases sitting between them. This CDR3 spans 12 amino acids. Germline values: CDR1 DFQATT, CDR2 SNEGSKA (reference sequence). CDR3 sequence: CSASRGGGEQFF. For the CDR3, the DNA is TGCAGTGCTAGTAGGGGGGGTGGAGAGCAGTTCTTC.